Ten or more counts support the clone carrying this T cell receptor (beta chain). The target antigen is unknown. The CDR3 regions of TCR beta were amplified from RNA transcripts. The primer set for the first-round RT-PCR of the TCR CDR3 was HTBI. TCRdb re-called the multiplex PCR reads through MiXCR, storing one row per CDR3 protein. The sample yields 400,000 to 450,000 distinct CDR3 sequences, over 12% seen once. After removal of 1 base from V and 4 bases from J, the junction contained 3 bases not matched to a gene. The CDR3 consists of 15 residues. Germline values: CDR1 SGHAT, CDR2 FQNNGV. The data belong to a study of T cells in Graves' hyperthyroidism and ophthalmopathy. Exclusion criteria comprised uncontrolled infection, other autoimmune disease, pregnancy or lactation. Study-wide results and caveats: The model predicted ophthalmopathy a median roughly 6.3 months before onset. Through a model of 13 V-J features, ophthalmopathy was separated from stable hyperthyroidism.

The chain combines TRBV11-2 with TRBJ2-7; 11 nucleotides agree with TRBD2. The sample taken for sequencing was blood. The sequence was obtained from a man younger than 30 with Graves' ophthalmopathy. CDR3: CASSLVGTSGYEQYF. The CDR3 coding sequence is TGTGCCAGCAGCTTAGTAGGGACTAGCGGTTACGAGCAGTACTTC. Supplemented by reference TRBV11-2 and TRBJ2-7, the full variable domain reads EAGVAQSPRYKIIEKRQSVAFWCNPISGHATLYWYQQILGQGPKLLIQFQNNGVVDDSQLPKDRFSAERLKGVDSTLKIQPAKLEDSAVYLCASSLVGTSGYEQYFGPGTRLTVT.